The rows below give T cell receptor beta chains drawn from one sample of a study of regulatory T cells in long-lasting Graves disease. MiXCR, applied by TCRdb to the multiplex PCR reads, yields one record per CDR3 protein. This table holds around 400,000 distinct CDR3 sequences, approximately 12% found once. The same data also contributed to another study, on T cells in Graves' hyperthyroidism and ophthalmopathy.

The specimen was peripheral blood mononuclear cells (PBMCs), collected at new diagnosis, from a patient treated with antithyroid drugs. These receptors originate from a woman younger than 35 with Graves disease. CDR3s leave out the opening cysteine and the closing phenylalanine or tryptophan.

TRBJ2-2 | TRBV6-1 | ASINRGAGELF
TRBJ2-7 | TRBV5-1 | ASSFEVRSEQY
TRBJ2-1 | TRBV5-1 | ASSFDRNNEQF
TRBJ1-1 | TRBV6-1 | ASRRTGLIEAF
TRBJ1-6 | TRBV2 | ASKVLDKRSPLH
TRBJ2-1 | TRBV19 | ASSIGAINEQF
TRBJ2-1 | TRBV7-9 | ASSLRSRDYYNEQF
TRBJ2-1 | TRBV19 | ASSPSGGESNEQS
TRBJ1-5 | TRBV12-3/TRBV12-4 | ASSLRSFNQPQH
TRBJ2-3 | TRBV12-3/TRBV12-4 | ASSLEGAGVDTQY